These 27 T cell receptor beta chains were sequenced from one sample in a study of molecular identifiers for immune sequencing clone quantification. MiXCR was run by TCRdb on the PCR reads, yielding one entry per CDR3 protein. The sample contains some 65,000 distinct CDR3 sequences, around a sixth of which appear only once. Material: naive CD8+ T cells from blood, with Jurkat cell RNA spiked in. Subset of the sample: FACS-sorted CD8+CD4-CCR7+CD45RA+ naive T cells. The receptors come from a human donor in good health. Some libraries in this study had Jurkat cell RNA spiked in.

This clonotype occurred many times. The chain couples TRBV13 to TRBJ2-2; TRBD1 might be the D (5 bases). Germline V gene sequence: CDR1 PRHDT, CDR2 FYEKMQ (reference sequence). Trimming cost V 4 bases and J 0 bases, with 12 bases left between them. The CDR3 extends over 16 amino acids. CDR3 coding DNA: TGTGCCAGCAGCTCTCGCAGGGCGGCGAACACCGGGGAGCTGTTTTTT. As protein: CASSSRRAANTGELFF. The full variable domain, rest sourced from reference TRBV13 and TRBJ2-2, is AAGVIQSPRHLIKEKRETATLKCYPIPRHDTVYWYQQGPGQDPQFLISFYEKMQSDKGSIPDRFSAQQFSDYHSELNMSSLELGDSALYFCASSSRRAANTGELFFGEGSRLTVL.

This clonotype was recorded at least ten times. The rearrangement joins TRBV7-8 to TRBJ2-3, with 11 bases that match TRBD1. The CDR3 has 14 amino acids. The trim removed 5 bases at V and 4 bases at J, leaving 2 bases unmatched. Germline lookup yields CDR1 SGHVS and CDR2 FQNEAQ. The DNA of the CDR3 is TGTGCCAGCAGCCCGGGACAGGGGGCAGATACGCAGTATTTT. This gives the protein CASSPGQGADTQYF. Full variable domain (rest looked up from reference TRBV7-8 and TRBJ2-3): GAGVSQSPRYKVAKRGQDVALRCDPISGHVSLFWYQQALGQGPEFLTYFQNEAQLDKSGLPSDRFFAERPEGSVSTLKIQRTQQEDSAVYLCASSPGQGADTQYFGPGTRLTVL.

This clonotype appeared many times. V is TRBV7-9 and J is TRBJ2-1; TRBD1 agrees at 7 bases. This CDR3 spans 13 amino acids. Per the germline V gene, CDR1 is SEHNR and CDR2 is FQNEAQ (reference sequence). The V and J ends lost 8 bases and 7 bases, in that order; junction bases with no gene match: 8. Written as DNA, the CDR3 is TGTGCCAGCCTACAGGGGATTTGGAATGAGCAGTTCTTC. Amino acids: CASLQGIWNEQFF.

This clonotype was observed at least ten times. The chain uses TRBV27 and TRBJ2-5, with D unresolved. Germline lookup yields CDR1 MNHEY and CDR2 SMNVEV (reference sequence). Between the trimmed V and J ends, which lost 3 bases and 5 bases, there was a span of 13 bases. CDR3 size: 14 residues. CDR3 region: CASSLVWAAETQYF. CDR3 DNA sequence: TGTGCCAGCAGTTTGGTGTGGGCCGCCGAGACCCAGTACTTC.

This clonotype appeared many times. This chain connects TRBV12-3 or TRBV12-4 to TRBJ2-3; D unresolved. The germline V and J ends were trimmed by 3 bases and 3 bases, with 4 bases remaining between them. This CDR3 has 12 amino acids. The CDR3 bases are TGTGCCAGCAGTTTTCGAACAGATACGCAGTATTTT. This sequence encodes CASSFRTDTQYF.

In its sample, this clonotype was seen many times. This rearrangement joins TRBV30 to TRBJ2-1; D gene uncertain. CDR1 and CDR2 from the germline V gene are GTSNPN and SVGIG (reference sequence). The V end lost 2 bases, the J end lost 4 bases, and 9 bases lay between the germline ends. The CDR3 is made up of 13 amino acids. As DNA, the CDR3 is TGTGCCTGGAGTCGTGGGTCGTACAATGAGCAGTTCTTC. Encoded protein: CAWSRGSYNEQFF.

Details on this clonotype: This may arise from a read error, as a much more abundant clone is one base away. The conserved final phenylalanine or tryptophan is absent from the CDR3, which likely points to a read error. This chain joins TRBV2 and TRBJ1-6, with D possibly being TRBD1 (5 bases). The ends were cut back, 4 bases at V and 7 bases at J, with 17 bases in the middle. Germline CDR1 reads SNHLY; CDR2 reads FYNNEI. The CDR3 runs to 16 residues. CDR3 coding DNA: TGTGCCAGCAGTGGTAGCCGCAGGGTTCTGAATTCACCCCTCCACCTT. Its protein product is CASSGSRRVLNSPLHL.

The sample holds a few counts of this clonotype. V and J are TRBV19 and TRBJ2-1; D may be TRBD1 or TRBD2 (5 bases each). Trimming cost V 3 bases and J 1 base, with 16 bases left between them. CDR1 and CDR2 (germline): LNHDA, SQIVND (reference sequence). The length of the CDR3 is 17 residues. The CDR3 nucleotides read TGTGCCAGTAGTATGGGGCGACAAAAGCGGTCCTACAATGAGCAGTTCTTC. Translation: CASSMGRQKRSYNEQFF.

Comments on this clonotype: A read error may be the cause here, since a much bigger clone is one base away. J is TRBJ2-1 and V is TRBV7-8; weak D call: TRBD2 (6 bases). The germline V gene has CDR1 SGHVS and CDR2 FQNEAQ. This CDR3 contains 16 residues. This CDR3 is CASSPLAGSSYNEQSF. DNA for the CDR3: TGTGCCAGCAGCCCTCTGGCGGGAAGCTCCTACAATGAGCAGTCCTTC.

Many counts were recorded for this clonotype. The CDR3 sequence is CASSQQDEAQETQYF. DNA of the CDR3: TGTGCCAGCAGCCAACAAGACGAGGCACAAGAGACCCAGTACTTC. V usage is TRBV14 and J usage is TRBJ2-5; D remains unclear. CDR1 and CDR2 from the germline V gene are SGHDN and FVKESK. Trimming took 2 bases from V and 2 from J, leaving 12 bases between them. The CDR3 runs to 15 residues.

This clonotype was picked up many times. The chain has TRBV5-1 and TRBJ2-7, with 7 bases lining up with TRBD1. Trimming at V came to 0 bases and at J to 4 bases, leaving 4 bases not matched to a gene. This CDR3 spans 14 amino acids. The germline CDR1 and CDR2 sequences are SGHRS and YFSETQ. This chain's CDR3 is CASSLVPQGYEQYF. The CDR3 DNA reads TGCGCCAGCAGCTTGGTCCCACAGGGGTACGAGCAGTACTTC. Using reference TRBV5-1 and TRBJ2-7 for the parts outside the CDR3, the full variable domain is KAGVTQTPRYLIKTRGQQVTLSCSPISGHRSVSWYQQTPGQGLQFLFEYFSETQRNKGNFPGRFSGRQFSNSRSEMNVSTLELGDSALYLCASSLVPQGYEQYFGPGTRLTVT.

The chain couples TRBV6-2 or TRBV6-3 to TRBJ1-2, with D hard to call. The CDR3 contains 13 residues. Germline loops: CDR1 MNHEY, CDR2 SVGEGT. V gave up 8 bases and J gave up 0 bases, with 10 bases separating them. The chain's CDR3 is CASGPEANYGYTF. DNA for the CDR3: TGTGCCAGCGGACCCGAGGCTAACTATGGCTACACCTTC.

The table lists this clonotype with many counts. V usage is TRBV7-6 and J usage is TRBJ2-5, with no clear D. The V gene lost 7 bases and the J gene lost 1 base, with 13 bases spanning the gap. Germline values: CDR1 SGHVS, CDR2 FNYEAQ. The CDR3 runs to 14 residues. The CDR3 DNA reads TGTGCCAGCACCCCCTCCAGGTTCCAAGAGACCCAGTACTTC. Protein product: CASTPSRFQETQYF.

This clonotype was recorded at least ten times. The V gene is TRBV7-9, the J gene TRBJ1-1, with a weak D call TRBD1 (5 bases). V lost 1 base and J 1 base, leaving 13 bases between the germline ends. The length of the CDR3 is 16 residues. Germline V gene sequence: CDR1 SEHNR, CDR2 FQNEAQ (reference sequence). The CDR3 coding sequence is TGTGCCAGCAGCTTAGGCCCCGGGGGGGAGAACACTGAAGCTTTCTTT. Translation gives CASSLGPGGENTEAFF.

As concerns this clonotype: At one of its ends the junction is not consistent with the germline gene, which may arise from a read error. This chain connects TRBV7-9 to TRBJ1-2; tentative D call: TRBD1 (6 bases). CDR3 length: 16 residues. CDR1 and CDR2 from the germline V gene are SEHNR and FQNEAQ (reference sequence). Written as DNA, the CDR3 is TGTGCCAGCAGCTCCGGACAGCCTTCCTCTAACCATGGCTACTCCTTC. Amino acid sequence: CASSSGQPSSNHGYSF.

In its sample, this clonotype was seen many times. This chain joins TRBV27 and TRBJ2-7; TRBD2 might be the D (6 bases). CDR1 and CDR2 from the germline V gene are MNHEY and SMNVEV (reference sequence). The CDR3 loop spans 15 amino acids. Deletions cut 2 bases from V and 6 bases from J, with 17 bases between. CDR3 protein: CASSLTAGTLVEQYF. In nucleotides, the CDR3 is TGTGCCAGCAGTTTAACCGCCGGGACTCTGGTCGAGCAGTACTTC.

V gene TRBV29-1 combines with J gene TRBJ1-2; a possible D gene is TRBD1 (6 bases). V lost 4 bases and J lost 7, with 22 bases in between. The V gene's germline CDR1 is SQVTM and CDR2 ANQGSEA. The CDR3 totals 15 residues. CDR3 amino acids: CSVGRGADSMLGYTF. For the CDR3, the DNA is TGCAGCGTTGGCAGGGGCGCGGATTCGATGCTTGGCTACACCTTC. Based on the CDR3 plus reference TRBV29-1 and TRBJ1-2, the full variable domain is SAVISQKPSRDICQRGTSLTIQCQVDSQVTMMFWYRQQPGQSLTLIATANQGSEATYESGFVIDKFPISRPNLTFSTLTVSNMSPEDSSIYLCSVGRGADSMLGYTFGSGTRLTVV.

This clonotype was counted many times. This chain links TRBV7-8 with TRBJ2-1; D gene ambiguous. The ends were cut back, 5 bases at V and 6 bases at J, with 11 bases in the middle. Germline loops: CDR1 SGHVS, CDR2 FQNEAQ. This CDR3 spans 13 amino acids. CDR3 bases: TGTGCCAGCAGCGCTTTGCCGGGCAATGAGCAGTTCTTC. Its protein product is CASSALPGNEQFF.

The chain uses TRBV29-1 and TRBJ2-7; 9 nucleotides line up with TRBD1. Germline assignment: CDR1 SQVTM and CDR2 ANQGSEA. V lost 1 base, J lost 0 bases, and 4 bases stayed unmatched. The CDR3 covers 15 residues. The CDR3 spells CSVEGGTGSSYEQYF. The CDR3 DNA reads TGCAGCGTTGAAGGCGGGACAGGGAGCTCCTACGAGCAGTACTTC.

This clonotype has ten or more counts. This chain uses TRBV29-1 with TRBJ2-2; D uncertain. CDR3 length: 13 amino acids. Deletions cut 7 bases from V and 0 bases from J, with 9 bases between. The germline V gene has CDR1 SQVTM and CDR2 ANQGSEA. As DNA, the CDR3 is TGCAGCGCGCAGCCTCCGAACACCGGGGAGCTGTTTTTT. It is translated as CSAQPPNTGELFF.

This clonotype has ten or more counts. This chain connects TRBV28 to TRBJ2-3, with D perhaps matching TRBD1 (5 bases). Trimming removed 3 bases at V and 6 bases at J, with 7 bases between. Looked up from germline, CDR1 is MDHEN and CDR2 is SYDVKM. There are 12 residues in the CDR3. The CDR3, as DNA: TGTGCCAGCAGTTTTTGGGGCGATACGCAGTATTTT. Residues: CASSFWGDTQYF.

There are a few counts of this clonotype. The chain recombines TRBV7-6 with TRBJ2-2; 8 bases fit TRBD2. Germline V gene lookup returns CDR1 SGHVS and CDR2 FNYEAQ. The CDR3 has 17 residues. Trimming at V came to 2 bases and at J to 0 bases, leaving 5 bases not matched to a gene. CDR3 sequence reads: CASSLIGRAANTGELFF. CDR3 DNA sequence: TGTGCCAGCAGCTTAATCGGGAGGGCCGCGAACACCGGGGAGCTGTTTTTT.

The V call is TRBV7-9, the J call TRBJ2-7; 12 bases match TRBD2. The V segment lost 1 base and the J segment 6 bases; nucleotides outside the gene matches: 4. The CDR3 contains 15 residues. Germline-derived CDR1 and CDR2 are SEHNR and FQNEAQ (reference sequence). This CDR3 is CASSLVLAGGSEQYF. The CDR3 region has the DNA TGTGCCAGCAGCTTAGTACTAGCGGGAGGATCCGAGCAGTACTTC. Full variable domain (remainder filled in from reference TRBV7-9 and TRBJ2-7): DTGVSQNPRHKITKRGQNVTFRCDPISEHNRLYWYRQTLGQGPEFLTYFQNEAQLEKSRLLSDRFSAERPKGSFSTLEIQRTEQGDSAMYLCASSLVLAGGSEQYFGPGTRLTVT.

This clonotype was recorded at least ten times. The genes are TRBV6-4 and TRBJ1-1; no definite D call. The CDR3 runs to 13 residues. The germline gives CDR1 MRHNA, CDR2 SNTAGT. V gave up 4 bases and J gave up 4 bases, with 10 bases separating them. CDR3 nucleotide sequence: TGTGCCAGCAGTGTCGCGGAGAGCACTGAAGCTTTCTTT. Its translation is CASSVAESTEAFF.

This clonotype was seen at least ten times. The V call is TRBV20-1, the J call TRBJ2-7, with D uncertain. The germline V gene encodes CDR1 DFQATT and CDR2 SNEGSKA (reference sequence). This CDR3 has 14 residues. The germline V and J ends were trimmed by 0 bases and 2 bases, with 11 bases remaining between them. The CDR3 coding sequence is TGCAGTGCTAGAGATTTAGGAAATGCCTACGAGCAGTACTTC. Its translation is CSARDLGNAYEQYF.

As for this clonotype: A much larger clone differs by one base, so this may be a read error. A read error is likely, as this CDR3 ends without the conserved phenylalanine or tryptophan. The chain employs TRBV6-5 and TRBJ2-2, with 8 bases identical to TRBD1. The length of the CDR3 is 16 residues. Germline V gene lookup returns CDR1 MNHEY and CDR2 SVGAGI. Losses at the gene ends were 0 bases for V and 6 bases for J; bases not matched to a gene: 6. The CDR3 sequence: CASSYSTGEMAGELFL. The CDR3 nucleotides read TGTGCCAGCAGTTACTCGACAGGGGAGATGGCCGGGGAGCTGTTTCTT.

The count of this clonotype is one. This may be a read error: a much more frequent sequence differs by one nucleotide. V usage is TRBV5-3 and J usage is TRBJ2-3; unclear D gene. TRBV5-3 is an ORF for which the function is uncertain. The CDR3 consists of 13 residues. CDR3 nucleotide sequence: TGTGCCAGCAGCTTGCCAGACGCAGATACGCAGTATTTT. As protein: CASSLPDADTQYF.